The TCR beta chain under discussion was sequenced for a study of monozygotic twins with inflammatory bowel disease. Regarding the study as a whole: Whether twins were concordant or discordant made no difference to repertoire similarity, possibly from limited power. With others, IBD patients shared fewer clonotypes than healthy twins did, especially with disease activity.

TCRdb processed the 5' RACE reads again and assigns one entry to each CDR3 protein, with no DNA. Here the sample table reports about 99,000 distinct CDR3 sequences. The germline CDR1 and CDR2 sequences are MNHNY and SVGAGI (reference sequence). The CDR3 runs to 12 residues. About this clonotype: Antigen specificity is unknown.

This sequence was found in a human donor with ulcerative colitis or Crohn's disease, or a healthy co-twin of an affected twin (not recorded which). The sequencing input was blood. This chain connects TRBV6-6 to TRBJ1-2. The CDR3 loop is CASSPIMRGYTF.